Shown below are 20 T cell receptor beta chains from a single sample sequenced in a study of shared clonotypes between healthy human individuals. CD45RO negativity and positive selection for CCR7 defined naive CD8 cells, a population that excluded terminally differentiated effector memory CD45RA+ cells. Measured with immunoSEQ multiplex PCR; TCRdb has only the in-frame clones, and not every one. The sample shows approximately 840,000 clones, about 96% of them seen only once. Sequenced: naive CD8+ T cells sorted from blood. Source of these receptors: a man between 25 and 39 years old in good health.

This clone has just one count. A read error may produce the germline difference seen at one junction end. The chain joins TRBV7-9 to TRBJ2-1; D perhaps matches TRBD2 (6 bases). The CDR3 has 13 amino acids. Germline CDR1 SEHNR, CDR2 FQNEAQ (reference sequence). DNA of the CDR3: TGCTCCCTGGCGCCTCCGGGGGACAATGAGCAGTTCTTC. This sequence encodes CSLAPPGDNEQFF.

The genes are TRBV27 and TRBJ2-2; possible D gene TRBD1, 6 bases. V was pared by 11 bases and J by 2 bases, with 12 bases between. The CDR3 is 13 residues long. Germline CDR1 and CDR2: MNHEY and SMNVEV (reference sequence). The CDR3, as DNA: TGTGCCGTCAGGACAGCAAACACCGGGGAGCTGTTTTTT. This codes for CAVRTANTGELFF.

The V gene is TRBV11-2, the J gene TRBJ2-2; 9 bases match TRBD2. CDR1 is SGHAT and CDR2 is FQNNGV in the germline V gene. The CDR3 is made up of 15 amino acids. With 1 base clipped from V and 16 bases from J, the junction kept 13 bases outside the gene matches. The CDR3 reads CASSLGRLAEWLPFF. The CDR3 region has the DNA TGTGCCAGCAGCTTAGGCCGACTAGCGGAGTGGTTGCCGTTTTTT.

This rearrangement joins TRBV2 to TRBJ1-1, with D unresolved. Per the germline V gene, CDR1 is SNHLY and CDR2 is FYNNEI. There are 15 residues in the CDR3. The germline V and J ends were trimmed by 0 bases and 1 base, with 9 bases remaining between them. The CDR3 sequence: CASSEALPTNTEAFF. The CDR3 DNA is TGTGCCAGCAGTGAAGCTCTTCCCACGAACACTGAAGCTTTCTTT.

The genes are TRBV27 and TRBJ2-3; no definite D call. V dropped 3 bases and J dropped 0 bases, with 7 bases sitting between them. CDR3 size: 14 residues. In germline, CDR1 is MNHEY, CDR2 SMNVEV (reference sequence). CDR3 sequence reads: CASSFGASTDTQYF. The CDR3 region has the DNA TGTGCCAGCAGTTTCGGAGCTAGCACAGATACGCAGTATTTT.

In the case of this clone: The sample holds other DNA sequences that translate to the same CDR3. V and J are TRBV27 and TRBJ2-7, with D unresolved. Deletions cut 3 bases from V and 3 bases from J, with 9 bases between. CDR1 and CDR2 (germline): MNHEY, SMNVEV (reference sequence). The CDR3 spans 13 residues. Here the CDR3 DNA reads TGTGCCAGCAGTTTGGGATCCTTCTACGAGCAGTACTTC. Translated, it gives CASSLGSFYEQYF.

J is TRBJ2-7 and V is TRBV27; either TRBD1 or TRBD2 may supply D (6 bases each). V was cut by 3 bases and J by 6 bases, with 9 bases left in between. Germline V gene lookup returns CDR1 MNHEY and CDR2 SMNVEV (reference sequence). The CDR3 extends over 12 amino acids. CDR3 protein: CASSFGGGEQYF. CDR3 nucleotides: TGTGCCAGCAGTTTCGGAGGGGGCGAGCAGTACTTC.

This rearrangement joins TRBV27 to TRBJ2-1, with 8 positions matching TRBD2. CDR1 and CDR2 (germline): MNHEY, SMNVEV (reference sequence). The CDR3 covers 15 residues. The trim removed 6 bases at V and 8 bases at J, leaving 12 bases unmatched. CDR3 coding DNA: TGTGCCAGCAGCTGGAAGGCTAGCGGGTTCCATGAGCAGTTCTTC. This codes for CASSWKASGFHEQFF.

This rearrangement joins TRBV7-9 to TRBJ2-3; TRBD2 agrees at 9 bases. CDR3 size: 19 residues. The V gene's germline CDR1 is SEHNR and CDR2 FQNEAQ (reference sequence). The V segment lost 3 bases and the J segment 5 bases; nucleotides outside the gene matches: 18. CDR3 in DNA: TGTGCCAGCAGCTTTAGGTTTAGCGGGAGTACGGGAATGAAAGATACGCAGTATTTT. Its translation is CASSFRFSGSTGMKDTQYF.

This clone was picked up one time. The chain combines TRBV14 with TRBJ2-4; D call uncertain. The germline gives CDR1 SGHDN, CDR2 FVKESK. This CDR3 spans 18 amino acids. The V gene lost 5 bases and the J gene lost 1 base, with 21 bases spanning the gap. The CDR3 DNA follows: TGTGCCAGCAGCAAGACCCCACGAGATGGATCGGCCAAAAACATTCAGTACTTC. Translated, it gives CASSKTPRDGSAKNIQYF.

CDR3 DNA: TGTGCCAGCAGCCCCGGCCCAGCGGACCAGTACTTC. Translating it yields CASSPGPADQYF. The V gene is TRBV7-2, the J gene TRBJ2-5, with D possibly TRBD2 on 5 matching bases. Germline V gene sequence: CDR1 SGHTA, CDR2 FQGNSA. The CDR3 is 12 amino acids. The V end was cut by 5 bases, the J end by 10 bases, with 14 bases between.

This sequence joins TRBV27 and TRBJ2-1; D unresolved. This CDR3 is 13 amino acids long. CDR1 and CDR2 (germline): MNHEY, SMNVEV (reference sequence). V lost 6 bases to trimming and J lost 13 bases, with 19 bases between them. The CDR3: CASSSDVGKSQFF. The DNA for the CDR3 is TGTGCCAGCAGCTCGGACGTTGGGAAATCACAGTTCTTC.

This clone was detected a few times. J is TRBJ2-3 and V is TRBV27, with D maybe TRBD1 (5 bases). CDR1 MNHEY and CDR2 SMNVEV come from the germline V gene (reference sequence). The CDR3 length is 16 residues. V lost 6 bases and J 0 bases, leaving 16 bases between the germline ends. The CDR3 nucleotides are TGTGCCAGCAGCTCCAAGACAGTAACCAGCACAGATACGCAGTATTTT. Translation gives CASSSKTVTSTDTQYF.

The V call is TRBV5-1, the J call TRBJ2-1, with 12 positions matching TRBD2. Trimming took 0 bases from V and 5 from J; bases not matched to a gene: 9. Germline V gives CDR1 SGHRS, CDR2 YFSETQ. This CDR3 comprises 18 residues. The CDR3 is CASSLEGLAGGINNEQFF. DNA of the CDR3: TGCGCCAGCAGCTTGGAGGGGCTAGCGGGAGGGATTAACAATGAGCAGTTCTTC.

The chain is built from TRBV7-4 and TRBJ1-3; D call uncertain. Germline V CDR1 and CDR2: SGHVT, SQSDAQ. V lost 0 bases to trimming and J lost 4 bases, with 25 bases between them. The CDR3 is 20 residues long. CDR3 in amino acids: CASSLAFVQSAYASGNTIYF. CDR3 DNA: TGTGCCAGCAGCTTAGCTTTCGTCCAGTCCGCGTATGCGTCGGGAAACACCATATATTTT.

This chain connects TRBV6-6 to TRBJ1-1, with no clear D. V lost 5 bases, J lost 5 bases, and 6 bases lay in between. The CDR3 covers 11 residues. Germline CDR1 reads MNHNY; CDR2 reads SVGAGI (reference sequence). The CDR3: CASSGSTEAFF. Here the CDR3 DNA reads TGTGCCAGCAGTGGGAGTACTGAAGCTTTCTTT.

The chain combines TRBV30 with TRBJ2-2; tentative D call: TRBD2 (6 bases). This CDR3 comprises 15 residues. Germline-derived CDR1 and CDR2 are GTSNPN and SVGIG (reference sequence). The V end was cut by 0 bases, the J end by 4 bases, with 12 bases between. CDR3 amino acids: CAWSVSLALTGELFF. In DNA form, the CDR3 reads TGTGCCTGGAGTGTAAGTCTAGCGCTCACCGGGGAGCTGTTTTTT.

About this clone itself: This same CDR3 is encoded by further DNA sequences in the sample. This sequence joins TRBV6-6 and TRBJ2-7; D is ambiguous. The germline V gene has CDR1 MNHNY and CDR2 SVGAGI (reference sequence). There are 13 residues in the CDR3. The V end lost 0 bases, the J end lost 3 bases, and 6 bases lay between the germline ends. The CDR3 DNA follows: TGTGCCAGCAGTTACTCGAATAACTACGAGCAGTACTTC. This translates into CASSYSNNYEQYF.

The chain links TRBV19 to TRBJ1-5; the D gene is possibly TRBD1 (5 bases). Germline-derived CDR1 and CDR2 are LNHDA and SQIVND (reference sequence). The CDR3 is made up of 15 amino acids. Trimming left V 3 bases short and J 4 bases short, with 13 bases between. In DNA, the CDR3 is TGTGCCAGTAGTATTAAGGGGAATAGGAATCAGCCCCAGCATTTT. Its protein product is CASSIKGNRNQPQHF.

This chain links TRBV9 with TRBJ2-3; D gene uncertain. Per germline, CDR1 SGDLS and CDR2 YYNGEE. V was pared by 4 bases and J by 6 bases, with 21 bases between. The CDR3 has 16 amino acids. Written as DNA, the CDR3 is TGTGCCAGCAGCCCGGACCGAGCCTATTTGGGGGATACGCAGTATTTT. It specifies CASSPDRAYLGDTQYF.